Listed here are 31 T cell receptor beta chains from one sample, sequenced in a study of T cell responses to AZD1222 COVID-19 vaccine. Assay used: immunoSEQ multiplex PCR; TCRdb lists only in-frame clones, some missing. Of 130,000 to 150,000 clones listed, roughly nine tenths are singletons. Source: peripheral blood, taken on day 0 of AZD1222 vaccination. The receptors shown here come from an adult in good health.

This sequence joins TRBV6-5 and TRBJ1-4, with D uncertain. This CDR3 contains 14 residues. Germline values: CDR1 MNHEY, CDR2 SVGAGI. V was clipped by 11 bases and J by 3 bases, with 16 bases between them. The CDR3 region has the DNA TGTGCCTCCCGCCTGGGCGGAGCTAATGAAAAACTGTTTTTT. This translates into CASRLGGANEKLFF.

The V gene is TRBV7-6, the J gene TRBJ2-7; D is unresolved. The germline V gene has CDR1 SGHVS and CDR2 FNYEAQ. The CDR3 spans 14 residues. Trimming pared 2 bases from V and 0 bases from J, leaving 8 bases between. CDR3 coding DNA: TGTGCCAGCAGCTTATCCCCCCTCTCCTACGAGCAGTACTTC. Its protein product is CASSLSPLSYEQYF.

The CDR3 protein is CASSLAIGGPTVYTQYF. CDR3 coding DNA: TGCGCCAGCAGCTTGGCCATCGGAGGGCCTACCGTTTATACGCAGTATTTT. The chain combines TRBV5-1 with TRBJ2-3; D possibly corresponds to TRBD2 (6 bases). The ends were cut back, 0 bases at V and 7 bases at J, with 21 bases in the middle. The CDR3 consists of 17 residues. Germline V lookup: CDR1 SGHRS, CDR2 YFSETQ.

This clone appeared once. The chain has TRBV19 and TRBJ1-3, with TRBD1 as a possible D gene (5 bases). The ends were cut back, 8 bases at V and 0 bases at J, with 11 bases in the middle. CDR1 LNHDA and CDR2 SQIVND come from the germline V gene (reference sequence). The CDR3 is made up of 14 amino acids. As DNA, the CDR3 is TGTGCCAGTGGGCCAGGGTACTCTGGAAACACCATATATTTT. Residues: CASGPGYSGNTIYF.

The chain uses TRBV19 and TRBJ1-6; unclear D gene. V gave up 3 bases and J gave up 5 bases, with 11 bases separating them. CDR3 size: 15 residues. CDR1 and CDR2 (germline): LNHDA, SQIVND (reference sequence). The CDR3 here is CASSIRRSHNSPLHF. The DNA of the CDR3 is TGTGCCAGTAGTATTCGTCGGAGCCATAATTCACCCCTCCACTTT.

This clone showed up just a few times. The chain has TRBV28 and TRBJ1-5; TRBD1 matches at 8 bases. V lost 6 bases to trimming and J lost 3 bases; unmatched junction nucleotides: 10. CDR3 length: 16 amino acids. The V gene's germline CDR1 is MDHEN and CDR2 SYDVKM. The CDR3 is CASSPALDRVNQPQHF. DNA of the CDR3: TGTGCCAGCAGCCCCGCTCTGGACAGGGTCAATCAGCCCCAGCATTTT.

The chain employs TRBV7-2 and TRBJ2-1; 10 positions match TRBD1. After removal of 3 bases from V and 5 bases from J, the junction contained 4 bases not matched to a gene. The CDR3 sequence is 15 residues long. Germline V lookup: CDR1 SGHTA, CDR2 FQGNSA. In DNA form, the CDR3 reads TGTGCCAGCAGCTTCAGGGACAGGGGAAACAATGAGCAGTTCTTC. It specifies CASSFRDRGNNEQFF.

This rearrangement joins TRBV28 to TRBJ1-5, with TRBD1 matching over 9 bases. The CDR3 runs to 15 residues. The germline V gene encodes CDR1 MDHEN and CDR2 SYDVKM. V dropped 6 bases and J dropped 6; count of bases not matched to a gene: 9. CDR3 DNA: TGTGCCAGCAGGGATTGGGGACAGGGAAGTCAGCCCCAGCATTTT. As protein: CASRDWGQGSQPQHF.

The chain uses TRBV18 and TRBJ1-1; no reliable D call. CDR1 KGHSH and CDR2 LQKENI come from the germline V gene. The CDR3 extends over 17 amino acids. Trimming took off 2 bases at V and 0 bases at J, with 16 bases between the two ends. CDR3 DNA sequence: TGTGCCAGCTCACCAAGCACCGCGGCTAGGTTGAACACTGAAGCTTTCTTT. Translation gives CASSPSTAARLNTEAFF.

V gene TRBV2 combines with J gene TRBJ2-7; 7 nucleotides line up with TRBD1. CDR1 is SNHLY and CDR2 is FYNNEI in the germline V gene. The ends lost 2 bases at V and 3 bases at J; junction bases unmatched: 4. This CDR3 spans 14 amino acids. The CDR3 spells CASSEQGQHYEQYF. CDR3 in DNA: TGTGCCAGCAGTGAACAGGGACAGCACTACGAGCAGTACTTC.

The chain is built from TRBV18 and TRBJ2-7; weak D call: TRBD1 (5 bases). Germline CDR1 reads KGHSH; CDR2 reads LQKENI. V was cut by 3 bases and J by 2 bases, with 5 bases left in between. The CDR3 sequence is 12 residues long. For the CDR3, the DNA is TGTGCCAGCTCACCGGACACCTACGAGCAGTACTTC. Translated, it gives CASSPDTYEQYF.

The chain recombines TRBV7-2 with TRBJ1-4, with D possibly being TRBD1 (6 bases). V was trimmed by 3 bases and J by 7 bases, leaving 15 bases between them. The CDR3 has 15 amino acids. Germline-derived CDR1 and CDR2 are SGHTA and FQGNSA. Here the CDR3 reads CASSFGRGGGEKLFF. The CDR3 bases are TGTGCCAGCAGCTTCGGTCGGGGAGGGGGTGAAAAACTGTTTTTT.

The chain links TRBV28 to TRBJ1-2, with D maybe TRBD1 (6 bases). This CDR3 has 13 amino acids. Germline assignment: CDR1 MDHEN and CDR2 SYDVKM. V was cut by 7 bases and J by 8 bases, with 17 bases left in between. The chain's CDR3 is CASNPSGGGGYTF. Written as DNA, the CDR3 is TGTGCCAGCAACCCCAGTGGGGGCGGGGGCTACACCTTC.

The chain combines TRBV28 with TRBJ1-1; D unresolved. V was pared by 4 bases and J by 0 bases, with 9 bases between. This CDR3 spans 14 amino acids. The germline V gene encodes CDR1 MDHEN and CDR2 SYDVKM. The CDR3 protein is CASSSPPMNTEAFF. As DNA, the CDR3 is TGTGCCAGCAGTTCCCCCCCCATGAACACTGAAGCTTTCTTT.

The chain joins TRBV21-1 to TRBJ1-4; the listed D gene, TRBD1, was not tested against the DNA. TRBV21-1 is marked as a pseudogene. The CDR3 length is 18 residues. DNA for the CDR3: TGTGCCAGCAGCCCCCGGGACAGGGGGTTACCAACTAATGAAAAACTGTTTTTT. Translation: CASSPRDRGLPTNEKLFF.

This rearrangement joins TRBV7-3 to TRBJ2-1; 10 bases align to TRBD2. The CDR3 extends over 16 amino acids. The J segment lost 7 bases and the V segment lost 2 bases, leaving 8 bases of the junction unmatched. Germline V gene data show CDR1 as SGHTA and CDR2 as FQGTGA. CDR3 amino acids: CASSLLSSGRFNEQFF. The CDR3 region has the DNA TGTGCCAGCAGCTTACTCTCTAGCGGGAGATTTAATGAGCAGTTCTTC.

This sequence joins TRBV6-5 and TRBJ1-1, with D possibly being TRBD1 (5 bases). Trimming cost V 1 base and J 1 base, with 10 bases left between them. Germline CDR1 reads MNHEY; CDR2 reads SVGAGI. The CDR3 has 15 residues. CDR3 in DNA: TGTGCCAGCAGTTACTTCGGGACGGGGAACACTGAAGCTTTCTTT. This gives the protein CASSYFGTGNTEAFF.

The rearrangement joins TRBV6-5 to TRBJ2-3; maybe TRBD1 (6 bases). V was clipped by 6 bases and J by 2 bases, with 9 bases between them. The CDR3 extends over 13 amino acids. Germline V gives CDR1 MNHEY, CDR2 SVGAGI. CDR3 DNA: TGTGCCAGCAGGGACAGAACCACAGATACGCAGTATTTT. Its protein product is CASRDRTTDTQYF.

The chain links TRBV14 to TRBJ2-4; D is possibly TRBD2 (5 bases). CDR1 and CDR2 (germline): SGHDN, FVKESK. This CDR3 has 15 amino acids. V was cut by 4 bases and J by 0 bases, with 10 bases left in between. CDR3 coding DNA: TGTGCCAGCAGCCGCCTCGGGGAAGCCAAAAACATTCAGTACTTC. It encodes CASSRLGEAKNIQYF.

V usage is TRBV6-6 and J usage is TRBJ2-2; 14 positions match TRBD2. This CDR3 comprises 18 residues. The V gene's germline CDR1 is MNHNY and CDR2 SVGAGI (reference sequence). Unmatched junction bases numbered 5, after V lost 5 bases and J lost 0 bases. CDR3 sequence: CASSPGTSGSTNTGELFF. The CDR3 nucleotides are TGTGCCAGCAGTCCCGGGACTAGCGGGAGCACGAACACCGGGGAGCTGTTTTTT.

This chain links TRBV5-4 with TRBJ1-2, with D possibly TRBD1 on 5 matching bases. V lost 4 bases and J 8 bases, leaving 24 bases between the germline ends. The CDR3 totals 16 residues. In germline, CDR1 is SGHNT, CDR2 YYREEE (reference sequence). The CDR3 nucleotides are TGTGCCAGCAGCCCCGGGGTAGGTTGGGAGAACAGGGGCTACACCTTC. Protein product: CASSPGVGWENRGYTF.

CDR3 in DNA: TGCAGTGCTAGTCCCGGCGGACATCCTAACTATGGCTACACCTTC. Protein product: CSASPGGHPNYGYTF. The V and J genes are TRBV20-1 and TRBJ1-2; a possible D gene is TRBD1 (5 bases). The V and J ends lost 3 bases and 0 bases respectively, with 14 bases between them. The germline CDR1 and CDR2 sequences are DFQATT and SNEGSKA (reference sequence). CDR3 length: 15 amino acids.

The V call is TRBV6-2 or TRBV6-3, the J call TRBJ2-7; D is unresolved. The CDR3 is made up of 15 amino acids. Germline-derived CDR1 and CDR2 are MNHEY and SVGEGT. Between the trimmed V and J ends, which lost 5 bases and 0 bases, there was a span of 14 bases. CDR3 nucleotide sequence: TGTGCCAGCAGTGGGTCCATCAGTTACTCCTACGAGCAGTACTTC. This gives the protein CASSGSISYSYEQYF.

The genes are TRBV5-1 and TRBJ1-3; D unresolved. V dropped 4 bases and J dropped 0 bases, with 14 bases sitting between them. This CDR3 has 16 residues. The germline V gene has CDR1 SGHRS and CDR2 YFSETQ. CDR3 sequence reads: CASSQRIQSSGNTIYF. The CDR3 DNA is TGCGCCAGCAGCCAACGGATACAGAGCTCTGGAAACACCATATATTTT.

CDR3 in DNA: TGTGCCAGCCTGGACTCCCGCTTTCGCGGCTACACCTTC. This translates into CASLDSRFRGYTF. V gene TRBV28 combines with J gene TRBJ1-2; D remains unclear. Germline V gene sequence: CDR1 MDHEN, CDR2 SYDVKM. Trimming took 8 bases from V and 8 from J, leaving 18 bases between them. The CDR3 has 13 residues.

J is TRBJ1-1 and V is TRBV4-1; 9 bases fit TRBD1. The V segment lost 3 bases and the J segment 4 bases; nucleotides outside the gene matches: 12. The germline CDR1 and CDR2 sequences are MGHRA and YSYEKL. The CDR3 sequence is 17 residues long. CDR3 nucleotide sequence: TGCGCCAGCAGCCAGGACAGGGGAAGGGCGTTGAGCACTGAAGCTTTCTTT. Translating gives CASSQDRGRALSTEAFF.

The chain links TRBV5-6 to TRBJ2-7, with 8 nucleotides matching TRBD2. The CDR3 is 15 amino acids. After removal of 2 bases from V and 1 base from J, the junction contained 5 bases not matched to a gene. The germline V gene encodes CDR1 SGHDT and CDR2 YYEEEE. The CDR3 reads CASSFSGRVSYEQYF. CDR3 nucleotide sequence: TGTGCCAGCAGCTTTTCCGGGAGGGTATCCTACGAGCAGTACTTC.

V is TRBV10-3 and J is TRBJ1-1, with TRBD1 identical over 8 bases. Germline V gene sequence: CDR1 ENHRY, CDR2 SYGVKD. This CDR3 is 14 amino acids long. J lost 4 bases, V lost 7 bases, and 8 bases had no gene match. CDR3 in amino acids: CAIKDRDVTTEAFF. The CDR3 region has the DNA TGTGCCATCAAGGACAGGGACGTGACCACTGAAGCTTTCTTT.

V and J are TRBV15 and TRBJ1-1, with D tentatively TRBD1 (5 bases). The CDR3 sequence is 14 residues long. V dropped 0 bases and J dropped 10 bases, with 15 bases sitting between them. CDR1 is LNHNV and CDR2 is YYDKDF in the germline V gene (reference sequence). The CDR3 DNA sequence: TGTGCCACCAGCAGAGACGAAGGACCGGGGGGAGCTTTCTTT. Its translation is CATSRDEGPGGAFF.

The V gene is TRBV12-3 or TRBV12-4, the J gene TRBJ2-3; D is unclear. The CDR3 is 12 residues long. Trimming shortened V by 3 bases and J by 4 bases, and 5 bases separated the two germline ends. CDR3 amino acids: CASSFYADTQYF. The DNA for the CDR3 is TGTGCCAGCAGTTTTTATGCAGATACGCAGTATTTT.

The CDR3 DNA sequence: TGTGCCAGTATAGAAGACGGCGAGGCGCCCTACGAGCAGTACTTC. It yields the protein CASIEDGEAPYEQYF. The V call is TRBV28, the J call TRBJ2-7; D call uncertain. V was clipped by 9 bases and J by 2 bases, with 20 bases between them. The germline CDR1 and CDR2 sequences are MDHEN and SYDVKM. The CDR3 is made up of 15 amino acids.